A single sample gave rise to the 18 T cell receptor beta chains below, sequenced in a study of CD8+CD57+ T cells in acquired aplastic anemia. Profiles of TCR beta VDJ and CDR3 were generated from a genomic DNA template. TCRdb recomputed calls from the reads with MiXCR, one row per CDR3 protein. The data hold hundreds of thousands of distinct CDR3 sequences, with under 80% observed a single time. Source material: sorted CD4+, CD8+, or CD8+CD57+ T cells (not recorded which) from PBMCs. The receptors originated from a human donor in good health, serving as a control.

This chain connects TRBV20-1 to TRBJ2-5; D not resolved. The CDR3 sequence is 11 residues long. CDR1 and CDR2 (germline): DFQATT, SNEGSKA (reference sequence). V gave up 1 base and J gave up 13 bases, with 13 bases separating them. The chain's CDR3 is CSARGPKARYF. The CDR3 nucleotides read TGCAGTGCTAGAGGGCCCAAGGCTAGGTACTTC.

A remark on this clonotype: The CDR3 end shows no conserved phenylalanine or tryptophan, and so a read error is likely. It is unclear where the CDR3 begins or ends on the DNA, so no DNA is shown, and the CDR3 is as TCRdb lists it. The chain joins TRBV7-2 to TRBJ1-5. Germline V gives CDR1 SGHTA, CDR2 FQGNSA. The CDR3 is 13 residues long, ends included. The CDR3 reads CATQPGAGSNTQY.

Regarding this clonotype: Because the CDR3 is missing its conserved closing phenylalanine or tryptophan, this is likely a read error. CDR3 nucleotides: TGTGCCAGCAGTTTAGCGGTCAATCAGCCCCAGCATTAT. Its protein is CASSLAVNQPQHY. This chain connects TRBV7-4 to TRBJ1-5; no firm D call. Germline V gene sequence: CDR1 SGHVT, CDR2 SQSDAQ. The CDR3 covers 13 residues.

This clonotype was observed many times. The chain is built from TRBV12-3 or TRBV12-4 and TRBJ2-3; TRBD1 might be the D (6 bases). V lost 3 bases and J 3 bases, leaving 13 bases between the germline ends. CDR3 length: 15 residues. CDR3 region: CASSLTGRGTDTQYF. The CDR3 DNA follows: TGTGCCAGCAGTTTGACAGGTCGTGGGACAGATACGCAGTATTTT.

The gene calls are TRBV20-1 and TRBJ2-7, with 8 bases fitting TRBD1. Germline V gene lookup returns CDR1 DFQATT and CDR2 SNEGSKA (reference sequence). Trimming at V came to 3 bases and at J to 0 bases, leaving 4 bases not matched to a gene. This CDR3 is built from 14 residues. For the CDR3, the DNA is TGCAGTGCTAGCTGGACAGGGAGCTCCTACGAGCAGTACTTC. Its protein is CSASWTGSSYEQYF.

This rearrangement joins TRBV9 to TRBJ1-3, with TRBD1 identical over 7 bases. CDR1 and CDR2 from the germline V gene are SGDLS and YYNGEE. The trim removed 6 bases at V and 16 bases at J, leaving 19 bases unmatched. The CDR3 runs 14 residues. CDR3 coding DNA: TGTGCCAGCACCGACACAGGGGACACTAAAGCTTTCTATTTT. Translation gives CASTDTGDTKAFYF. The whole variable domain, filled in from reference TRBV9 and TRBJ1-3, reads DSGVTQTPKHLITATGQRVTLRCSPRSGDLSVYWYQQSLDQGLQFLIQYYNGEERAKGNILERFSAQQFPDLHSELNLSSLELGDSALYFCASTDTGDTKAFYFGEGSWLTVV.

A word on this clonotype: The CDR3 does not end in the conserved phenylalanine or tryptophan, so this is likely a read error. The chain couples TRBV10-3 to TRBJ1-2, with a possible D match to TRBD1 (6 bases). V lost 4 bases to trimming and J lost 2 bases, with 11 bases between them. Germline lookup yields CDR1 ENHRY and CDR2 SYGVKD. The CDR3 totals 14 residues. CDR3 amino acids: CAISGADRNYGYTI. Here the CDR3 DNA reads TGTGCCATCAGTGGGGCCGACAGGAACTATGGCTACACCATC.

The genes are TRBV2 and TRBJ2-3; no firm D call. Trimming took off 3 bases at V and 2 bases at J, with 21 bases between the two ends. The CDR3 is 18 residues long. Germline values: CDR1 SNHLY, CDR2 FYNNEI. The CDR3 DNA reads TGTGCCAGCAGTGATATATATTTGACGGGTTCCCCCACAGATACGCAGTATTTT. Its protein product is CASSDIYLTGSPTDTQYF.

This chain links TRBV4-1 with TRBJ2-4; 8 nucleotides align to TRBD1. The CDR3 is 13 residues long. The germline V gene encodes CDR1 MGHRA and CDR2 YSYEKL. CDR3 bases: TGCACCACCTCGACAGGGGAAGGGAACATTCAGTACTTC. It yields the protein CTTSTGEGNIQYF.

This clonotype was seen just once. The J gene is TRBJ1-6, the V gene TRBV20-1, with D unresolved. The CDR3 has 18 amino acids. Trimming removed 7 bases at V and 6 bases at J, with 28 bases between. Germline CDR1 is DFQATT and CDR2 is SNEGSKA (reference sequence). The CDR3 sequence: CSVVRQYTGELFNSPLHF. CDR3 coding DNA: TGCAGTGTGGTTCGGCAGTACACCGGGGAGCTGTTTAATTCACCCCTCCACTTT.

The chain carries TRBV20-1 and TRBJ2-6; maybe TRBD1 (6 bases). Deletions cut 4 bases from V and 4 bases from J, with 20 bases between. Germline CDR1 reads DFQATT; CDR2 reads SNEGSKA (reference sequence). CDR3 length equals 17 residues. The CDR3 DNA reads TGCAGTGCTAAGGACAGCCTAAATGAAAAAGGGGCCAACGTCCTGACTTTC. Translation gives CSAKDSLNEKGANVLTF.

V usage is TRBV7-9 and J usage is TRBJ1-6; D might be TRBD1 (5 bases). The CDR3 has 13 amino acids. V was cut by 2 bases and J by 13 bases, with 12 bases left in between. Germline V gene sequence: CDR1 SEHNR, CDR2 FQNEAQ (reference sequence). The CDR3 region has the DNA TGTGCCAGCAGCTTAAATCAGGGCGGCCCCCTCCACTTT. It specifies CASSLNQGGPLHF.

This clonotype has just one count. An end of the junction does not agree with germline; a read error may underlie this. The chain couples TRBV5-1 to TRBJ1-1; 8 bases are shared with TRBD1. CDR1 and CDR2 from the germline V gene are SGHRS and YFSETQ. There are 13 residues in the CDR3. CDR3 sequence (DNA): TGTGCCAGCAGCCCAACGACAGGGGCTGAAGCTTTCTTT. Translating gives CASSPTTGAEAFF.

The chain links TRBV9 to TRBJ1-1; the D is unclear. Trimming cost V 4 bases and J 7 bases, with 20 bases left between them. This CDR3 region has 15 residues. Germline V gives CDR1 SGDLS, CDR2 YYNGEE. CDR3 loop: CASSLPRESRFEAFF. Written as DNA, the CDR3 is TGTGCCAGCAGCTTGCCTAGGGAAAGTAGATTTGAAGCTTTCTTT.

Regarding this clonotype: One junction end disagrees with the germline gene, perhaps due to a read error. CDR3 loop: CSAREGLDGF. As DNA, the CDR3 is TGCAGTGCTAGAGAAGGACTCGATGGCTTC. V usage is TRBV20-1 and J usage is TRBJ1-2; D is undetermined. Per germline, CDR1 DFQATT and CDR2 SNEGSKA (reference sequence). The CDR3 spans 10 residues.

The chain carries TRBV20-1 and TRBJ1-3, with TRBD1 matching 7 bases. CDR1 DFQATT and CDR2 SNEGSKA come from the germline V gene (reference sequence). This CDR3 is built from 14 residues. Losses at the gene ends were 6 bases for V and 0 bases for J; bases not matched to a gene: 5. In DNA form, the CDR3 reads TGCAGTGCCACACAGGGGTACTCTGGAAACACCATATATTTT. Amino acid sequence: CSATQGYSGNTIYF.

As to this clonotype: A single base separates this from a much larger clone, so it may be a read error. V is TRBV30 and J is TRBJ1-2; D is unclear. CDR3 length equals 10 residues. V gave up 1 base and J gave up 4 bases, with 1 base separating them. Germline CDR1 is GTSNPN and CDR2 is SVGIG (reference sequence). CDR3 amino acids: CAWSGYGYTF. CDR3 DNA sequence: TGTGCCTGGAGTGGCTATGGCTACACCTTC.

DNA for the CDR3: TGCGCCAGCATTGTCGAAGTTGGGAACACTGAAGGTTTTTTCGGACAAGGCACCGGGGAGCTGTTTTTT. Translating gives CASIVEVGNTEGFFGQGTGELFF. The rearrangement joins TRBV10-2 to TRBJ2-2, with D maybe TRBD1 (5 bases). V lost 7 bases and J lost 4, with 40 bases in between. The CDR3 is 23 residues long. Germline V lookup: CDR1 WSHSY, CDR2 SAAADI.